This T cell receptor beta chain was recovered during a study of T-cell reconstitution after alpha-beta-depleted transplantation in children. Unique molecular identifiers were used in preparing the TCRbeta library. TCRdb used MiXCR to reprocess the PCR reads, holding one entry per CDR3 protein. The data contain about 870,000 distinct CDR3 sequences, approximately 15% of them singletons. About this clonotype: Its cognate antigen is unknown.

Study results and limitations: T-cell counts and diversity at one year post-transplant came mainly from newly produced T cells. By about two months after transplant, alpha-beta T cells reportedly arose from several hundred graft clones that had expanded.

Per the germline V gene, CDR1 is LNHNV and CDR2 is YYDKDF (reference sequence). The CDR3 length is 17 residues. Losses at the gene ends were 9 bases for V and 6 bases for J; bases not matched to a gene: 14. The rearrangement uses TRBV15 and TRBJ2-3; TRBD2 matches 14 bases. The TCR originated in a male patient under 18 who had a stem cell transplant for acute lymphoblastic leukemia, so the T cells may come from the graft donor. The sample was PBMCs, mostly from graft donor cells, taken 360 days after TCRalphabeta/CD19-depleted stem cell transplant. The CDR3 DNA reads TGTGCCACTACTCAGGGACTAGCGGGAGCTCGGGTCGATACGCAGTATTTT. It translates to CATTQGLAGARVDTQYF.